Given below is one TCR beta chain in context. Its specificity is not known. Relapse after autologous stem cell transplantation occurred in every patient, and brentuximab vedotin exposure varied. This sample was taken from a study of PD-1 blockade in classical Hodgkin lymphoma. Study-level results: Relative to healthy donors, newly diagnosed patients reportedly had lower baseline TCR diversity, which was reported as lower still in relapsed/refractory patients. Baseline diversity resembling that of newly diagnosed patients was seen in complete responders.

The table came from immunoSEQ multiplex PCR; TCRdb's copy has only in-frame clones and leaves some out. The data show around 27,000 clones, roughly four fifths seen once. The sample here was peripheral blood mononuclear cells (PBMCs), taken before the second cycle of nivolumab. The sequence derives from a human donor with classical Hodgkin lymphoma.

CDR3 in amino acids: CASSLDRANEKLFF. CDR3 coding DNA: TGTGCCAGCAGCTTGGACAGAGCTAATGAAAAACTGTTTTTT. This chain links TRBV7-9 with TRBJ1-4; perhaps TRBD1 as D (6 bases). This CDR3 spans 14 amino acids. The germline V gene has CDR1 SEHNR and CDR2 FQNEAQ (reference sequence). V was trimmed by 3 bases and J by 3 bases, leaving 8 bases between them.